These 21 T cell receptor beta chains came from one sample sequenced in a study of CD4 T cells in relation to SARS-CoV-2 and coronaviruses. These receptors' targets are unknown. Data came from immunoSEQ multiplex PCR; TCRdb stores just in-frame clones and leaves some out. This sample has roughly 18,000 clones; about four fifths occur once, and the top ten carry approximately 28%. Before the COVID-19 pandemic, during about 2010-2018, CD4+ T cells were taken from unexposed donors. After about 10 days of culture, CD4+ T cells were isolated. The sequenced sample consisted of CD4+ T cells from PBMCs, cultured in vitro. The receptors were gathered from a human donor in good health.

DNA for the CDR3: TGTGCCAGCAGCTTAACATCTGGCGGGGGGTCAGAGCAGTTCTTC. Protein sequence: CASSLTSGGGSEQFF. The chain combines TRBV7-3 with TRBJ2-1; 8 bases are shared with TRBD2. The junction had 8 bases not matched to a gene; V was cut back by 0 bases and J by 10 bases. The CDR3 has 15 amino acids. The V gene's germline CDR1 is SGHTA and CDR2 FQGTGA.

The chain joins TRBV2 to TRBJ2-7; D remains unclear. This CDR3 has 11 amino acids. Germline lookup yields CDR1 SNHLY and CDR2 FYNNEI. V was cut by 3 bases and J by 4 bases, with 4 bases left in between. Here the CDR3 reads CASSDWYEQYF. The DNA for the CDR3 is TGTGCCAGCAGTGACTGGTACGAGCAGTACTTC.

The chain is built from TRBV3-1 (or the pseudogene TRBV3-2) and TRBJ1-1; D might be TRBD1 (6 bases). The germline CDR1 and CDR2 sequences are LGHDT and YNNKEL (reference sequence). V was clipped by 3 bases and J by 4 bases, with 15 bases between them. This CDR3 region has 15 residues. CDR3 region: CASSHTAGAGTEAFF. The CDR3 DNA sequence: TGTGCCAGCAGCCACACTGCGGGGGCCGGCACTGAAGCTTTCTTT.

The J gene is TRBJ1-5, the V gene TRBV2, with no clear D. The germline V gene encodes CDR1 SNHLY and CDR2 FYNNEI. Trimming left V 1 base short and J 5 bases short, with 12 bases between. The CDR3 sequence is 15 residues long. The CDR3 loop reads CASSEDVQDYQPQHF. Written as DNA, the CDR3 is TGTGCCAGCAGTGAAGATGTCCAGGATTATCAGCCCCAGCATTTT. Full variable domain (missing parts from reference TRBV2 and TRBJ1-5): EPEVTQTPSHQVTQMGQEVILRCVPISNHLYFYWYRQILGQKVEFLVSFYNNEISEKSEIFDDQFSVERPDGSNFTLKIRSTKLEDSAMYFCASSEDVQDYQPQHFGDGTRLSIL.

The chain carries TRBV11-2 and TRBJ2-1; D remains unclear. Germline lookup yields CDR1 SGHAT and CDR2 FQNNGV. This CDR3 spans 12 amino acids. The V end was cut by 0 bases, the J end by 8 bases, with 5 bases between. CDR3 coding DNA: TGTGCCAGCAGCTTAGAGGACCATGAGCAGTTCTTC. Translating gives CASSLEDHEQFF.

In its sample, this clone was seen a few times. This chain connects TRBV7-9 to TRBJ1-2; TRBD1 is a possible D gene (5 bases). The CDR3 totals 12 residues. Trimming took 5 bases from V and 5 from J, leaving 9 bases between them. CDR1 SEHNR and CDR2 FQNEAQ come from the germline V gene (reference sequence). CDR3 loop: CASSADSYGYTF. The CDR3, as DNA: TGTGCCAGCAGCGCAGACAGTTATGGCTACACCTTC. Filled out from reference TRBV7-9 and TRBJ1-2, the complete variable domain reads DTGVSQNPRHKITKRGQNVTFRCDPISEHNRLYWYRQTLGQGPEFLTYFQNEAQLEKSRLLSDRFSAERPKGSFSTLEIQRTEQGDSAMYLCASSADSYGYTFGSGTRLTVV.

This clone showed up just a few times. The chain has TRBV19 and TRBJ1-2; weak D call: TRBD1 (5 bases). The CDR3 is made up of 19 amino acids. Germline V gene lookup returns CDR1 LNHDA and CDR2 SQIVND (reference sequence). The V end was cut by 2 bases, the J end by 0 bases, with 22 bases between. CDR3 sequence: CASSIPRPNRPRTNYGYTF. The CDR3 coding sequence is TGTGCCAGTAGTATACCCCGCCCTAACAGGCCGAGGACTAACTATGGCTACACCTTC.

The chain uses TRBV4-1 and TRBJ2-7, with unresolved D. Deletions cut 2 bases from V and 6 bases from J, with 11 bases between. This CDR3 spans 13 amino acids. Germline CDR1 is MGHRA and CDR2 is YSYEKL. This chain's CDR3 is CASSQPGGVEQYF. The CDR3 DNA is TGCGCCAGCAGCCAACCTGGTGGAGTCGAGCAGTACTTC.

The count of this clone is one. The gene calls are TRBV4-2 and TRBJ2-1; 12 bases agree with TRBD2. V was clipped by 3 bases and J by 10 bases; unmatched bases: 10. CDR3 length equals 16 residues. Germline V lookup: CDR1 LGHNA, CDR2 YNFKEQ. As DNA, the CDR3 is TGTGCCAGCAGCCAGCCCGACGGTCTAGCGGGAGGGGAGCAGTTCTTC. Its translation is CASSQPDGLAGGEQFF.

This clone was detected a few times. The V call is TRBV24-1, the J call TRBJ2-2, with 12 bases that match TRBD2. The V segment lost 5 bases and the J segment 5 bases; nucleotides outside the gene matches: 5. The germline CDR1 and CDR2 sequences are KGHDR and SFDVKD. The CDR3 spans 16 residues. The CDR3 DNA follows: TGTGCCACCAGTGGTGGACTAGCGGGATTAACCGGGGAGCTGTTTTTT. Its protein is CATSGGLAGLTGELFF.

The chain couples TRBV2 to TRBJ2-5; 16 nucleotides align to TRBD2. The trim removed 3 bases at V and 3 bases at J, leaving 7 bases unmatched. CDR1 and CDR2 from the germline V gene are SNHLY and FYNNEI. This CDR3 contains 18 residues. The CDR3 DNA reads as TGTGCCAGCAGTGACCCACCGGGACTAGCGGGAGGGGAAGAGACCCAGTACTTC. Translating it yields CASSDPPGLAGGEETQYF. Full variable domain (remainder filled in from reference TRBV2 and TRBJ2-5): EPEVTQTPSHQVTQMGQEVILRCVPISNHLYFYWYRQILGQKVEFLVSFYNNEISEKSEIFDDQFSVERPDGSNFTLKIRSTKLEDSAMYFCASSDPPGLAGGEETQYFGPGTRLLVL.

There are a few counts of this clone. The CDR3 reads CASSSGTSAYNEQFF. CDR3 in DNA: TGTGCCAGCAGTTCAGGAACTAGCGCATACAATGAGCAGTTCTTC. This rearrangement joins TRBV11-3 to TRBJ2-1; 7 bases map to TRBD2. This CDR3 spans 15 amino acids. Germline V gene data show CDR1 as SGHNT and CDR2 as YENEEA. V dropped 6 bases and J dropped 4; count of bases not matched to a gene: 9.

This chain links TRBV7-3 with TRBJ2-1; possibly TRBD1 or TRBD2 for D (5 bases each). V shed 5 bases and J shed 6 bases, with 14 bases lying between them. Germline loops: CDR1 SGHTA, CDR2 FQGTGA. The CDR3 sequence is 14 residues long. Written as DNA, the CDR3 is TGTGCCAGCAGCCCCAGCTCGGGGCGCAATGAGCAGTTCTTC. Its translation: CASSPSSGRNEQFF.

The chain combines TRBV27 with TRBJ2-2; 8 nucleotides line up with TRBD2. This CDR3 region has 15 residues. The V gene's germline CDR1 is MNHEY and CDR2 SMNVEV (reference sequence). V was clipped by 3 bases and J by 6 bases; unmatched bases: 6. The DNA for the CDR3 is TGTGCCAGCAGTTTTTCCGGGACTAGGCCCGGGGAGCTGTTTTTT. Amino acids: CASSFSGTRPGELFF.

The chain links TRBV4-1 to TRBJ1-3; unclear D gene. The germline V gene has CDR1 MGHRA and CDR2 YSYEKL. The V gene lost 2 bases and the J gene lost 0 bases, with 11 bases spanning the gap. This CDR3 spans 16 amino acids. CDR3 sequence (DNA): TGCGCCAGCAGCCAATACCAGGCGTTCTCTGGAAACACCATATATTTT. Its translation: CASSQYQAFSGNTIYF.

This rearrangement joins TRBV15 to TRBJ2-5; 9 bases map to TRBD2. Germline V gene sequence: CDR1 LNHNV, CDR2 YYDKDF (reference sequence). CDR3 length: 19 amino acids. Trimming cost V 1 base and J 5 bases; bases outside gene matches: 17. CDR3 loop: CATSRGGGSIAGVGETQYF. The CDR3 DNA reads as TGTGCCACCAGCAGAGGGGGGGGGAGTATAGCGGGAGTGGGTGAGACCCAGTACTTC.

The chain combines TRBV28 with TRBJ1-1, with a weak D call TRBD1 (6 bases). Germline V gene lookup returns CDR1 MDHEN and CDR2 SYDVKM. The CDR3 sequence is 13 residues long. Trimming stripped 2 bases from V and 4 bases from J, with 8 bases between. CDR3 amino acids: CASSLEGGTEAFF. The CDR3 nucleotides are TGTGCCAGCAGTTTAGAGGGGGGCACTGAAGCTTTCTTT.

This clone was found once. The chain joins TRBV6-1 to TRBJ2-2; 10 nucleotides match TRBD1. This CDR3 spans 20 amino acids. The germline gives CDR1 MNHNS, CDR2 SASEGT. Trimming removed 3 bases from V and 5 bases from J; junction bases left unmatched: 18. The CDR3 region has the DNA TGTGCCAGCAGTGATCGGGACAGGGGACAAACCTTCTCGAGGACCGGGGAGCTGTTTTTT. This gives the protein CASSDRDRGQTFSRTGELFF.

This clone appeared a few times. The chain recombines TRBV5-1 with TRBJ2-4, with D perhaps TRBD1 or TRBD2 (5 bases each). Trimming stripped 0 bases from V and 6 bases from J, with 16 bases between. The V gene's germline CDR1 is SGHRS and CDR2 YFSETQ. The CDR3 has 16 amino acids. CDR3 coding DNA: TGCGCCAGCAGCTTGGCCGAGTCCCTTGGGGGAAACATTCAGTACTTC. This sequence encodes CASSLAESLGGNIQYF. Based on the CDR3 plus reference TRBV5-1 and TRBJ2-4, the full variable domain is KAGVTQTPRYLIKTRGQQVTLSCSPISGHRSVSWYQQTPGQGLQFLFEYFSETQRNKGNFPGRFSGRQFSNSRSEMNVSTLELGDSALYLCASSLAESLGGNIQYFGAGTRLSVL.

The chain links TRBV28 to TRBJ1-6, with 8 nucleotides matching TRBD1. From germline, CDR1 is MDHEN and CDR2 SYDVKM. V lost 2 bases and J lost 3; bases outside the gene matches: 3. This CDR3 has 16 amino acids. CDR3 nucleotides: TGTGCCAGCAGTTTAGCCGGGACAGGCTATAATTCACCCCTCCACTTT. As protein: CASSLAGTGYNSPLHF.

The chain links TRBV27 to TRBJ1-1; possible D gene TRBD1, 6 bases. Germline values: CDR1 MNHEY, CDR2 SMNVEV (reference sequence). Trimming took 8 bases from V and 7 from J, leaving 17 bases between them. The CDR3 consists of 13 residues. The CDR3: CASLKGVTGEAFF. The CDR3 DNA sequence: TGTGCCAGCCTCAAGGGGGTGACAGGTGAAGCTTTCTTT.